The clone carrying this T cell receptor (beta chain) was observed at least ten times. Its antigen is not identified. This sample was included in a study of T cells after posttransplantation cyclophosphamide. Findings and limits, study-wide: Recipient CMV seropositivity and CMV reactivation strongly tracked TRB clonality.

Cyclophosphamide on days +3 and +4 followed busulfan-fludarabine conditioning and a marrow graft. Germline-derived CDR1 and CDR2 are SEHNR and FQNEAQ (reference sequence). Trimming removed 1 base at V and 1 base at J, with 8 bases between. CDR3 length: 14 residues. The data were produced by immunoSEQ multiplex PCR, yet TCRdb's version contains in-frame clones alone and is incomplete. Altogether roughly 7,700 clones were found in the sample, and no singletons occur. The specimen was PBMCs, collected 90 to 100 days after allogeneic stem cell transplant with posttransplant cyclophosphamide. This chain links TRBV7-9 with TRBJ2-7; D is uncertain. This receptor was obtained from a female patient between 55 and 75 years old who received an allogeneic stem cell transplant from an unrelated donor, was CMV-positive, and had acute GVHD only. Some T cells may be provided by the graft donor. CDR3 amino acids: CASSLDRISYEQYF. The CDR3 DNA reads as TGTGCCAGCAGCTTAGACAGAATTTCCTACGAGCAGTACTTC.